This TCR beta chain was recorded in a study of blood T cell repertoires in COVID-19. On the study more broadly: Both acute and convalescent COVID-19 samples were obtained from the United States, Italy and Spain. T cells, B-cell-depleted T cells, or PBMCs provided the cDNA or gDNA that served as material.

This clone was observed once. In the authors' workflow: Amplified reference gene primers provided the basis for estimating nucleated cell counts. Sequencing used immunoSEQ multiplex PCR; TCRdb keeps in-frame clones, though not all of them. V, J and clone size are those of that table, while D and trimming were read from the DNA. The sample shows 60,000 to 85,000 clones, about 74% of them seen only once. The clonotype was recovered from a human donor with acute or convalescent COVID-19. The donor label of this sample is uncertain. Input material: peripheral blood.

CDR3 sequence (DNA): TGTGCCAGCACCCGGACAGGGGCCTACGAGCAGTACTTC. Translating gives CASTRTGAYEQYF. The chain combines TRBV6-6 with TRBJ2-7, with TRBD1 matching over 9 bases. The CDR3 runs to 13 residues. The germline gives CDR1 MNHNY, CDR2 SVGAGI (reference sequence). The trim removed 7 bases at V and 2 bases at J, leaving 3 bases unmatched.